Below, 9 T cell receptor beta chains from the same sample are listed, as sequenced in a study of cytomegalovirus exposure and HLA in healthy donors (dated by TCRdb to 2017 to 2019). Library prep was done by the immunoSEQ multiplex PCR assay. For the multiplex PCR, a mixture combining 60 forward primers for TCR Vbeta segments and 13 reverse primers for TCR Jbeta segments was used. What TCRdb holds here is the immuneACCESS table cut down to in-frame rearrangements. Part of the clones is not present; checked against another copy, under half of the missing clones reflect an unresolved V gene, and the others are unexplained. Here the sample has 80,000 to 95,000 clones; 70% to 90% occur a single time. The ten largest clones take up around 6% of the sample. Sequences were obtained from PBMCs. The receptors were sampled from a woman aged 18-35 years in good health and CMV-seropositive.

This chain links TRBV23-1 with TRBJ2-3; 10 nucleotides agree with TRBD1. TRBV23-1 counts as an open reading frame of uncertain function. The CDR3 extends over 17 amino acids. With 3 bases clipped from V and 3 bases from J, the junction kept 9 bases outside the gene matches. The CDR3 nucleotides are TGCGCCAGCAGTCATGACAGGGGGCTCGTTTGGACAGATACGCAGTATTTT. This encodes CASSHDRGLVWTDTQYF.

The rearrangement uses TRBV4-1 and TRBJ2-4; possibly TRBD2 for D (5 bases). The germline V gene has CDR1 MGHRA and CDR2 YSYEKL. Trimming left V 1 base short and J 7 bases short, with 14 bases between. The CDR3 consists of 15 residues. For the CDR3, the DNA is TGCGCCAGCAGCCAAGGCCCTACGGGGAAGAACATTCAGTACTTC. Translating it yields CASSQGPTGKNIQYF.

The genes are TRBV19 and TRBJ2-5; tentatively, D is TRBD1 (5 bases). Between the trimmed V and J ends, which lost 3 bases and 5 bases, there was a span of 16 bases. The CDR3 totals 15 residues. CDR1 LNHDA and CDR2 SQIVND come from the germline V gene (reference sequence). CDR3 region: CASSMVAKGQETQYF. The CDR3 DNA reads TGTGCCAGTAGTATGGTCGCCAAGGGGCAGGAGACCCAGTACTTC.

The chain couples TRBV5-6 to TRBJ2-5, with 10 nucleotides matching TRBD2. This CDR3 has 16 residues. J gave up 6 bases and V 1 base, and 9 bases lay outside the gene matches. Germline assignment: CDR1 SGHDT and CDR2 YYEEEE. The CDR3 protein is CASSLTSGTGGQTQYF. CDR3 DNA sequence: TGTGCCAGCAGCTTGACTAGCGGGACGGGCGGACAGACCCAGTACTTC. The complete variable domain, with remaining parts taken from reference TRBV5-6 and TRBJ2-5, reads DAGVTQSPTHLIKTRGQQVTLRCSPKSGHDTVSWYQQALGQGPQFIFQYYEEEERQRGNFPDRFSGHQFPNYSSELNVNALLLGDSALYLCASSLTSGTGGQTQYFGPGTRLLVL.

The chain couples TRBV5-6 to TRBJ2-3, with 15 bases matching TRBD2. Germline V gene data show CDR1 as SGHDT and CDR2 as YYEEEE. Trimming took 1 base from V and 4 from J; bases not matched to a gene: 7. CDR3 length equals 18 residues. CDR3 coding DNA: TGTGCCAGCAGCTTGTTATTAGGGACTAGCGGGGGGTCAGATACGCAGTATTTT. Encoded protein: CASSLLLGTSGGSDTQYF.

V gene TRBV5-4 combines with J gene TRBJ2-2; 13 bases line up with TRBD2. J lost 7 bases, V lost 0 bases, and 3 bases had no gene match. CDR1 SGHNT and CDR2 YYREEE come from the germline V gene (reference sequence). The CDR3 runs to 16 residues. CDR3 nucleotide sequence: TGTGCCAGCAGCTTGGAGACTAGCGGGAGGATCGGGGAGCTGTTTTTT. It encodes CASSLETSGRIGELFF.

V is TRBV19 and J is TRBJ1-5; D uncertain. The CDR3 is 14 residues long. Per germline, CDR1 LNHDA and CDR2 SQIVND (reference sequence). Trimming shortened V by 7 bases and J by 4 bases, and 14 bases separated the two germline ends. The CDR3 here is CASISGVGNQPQHF. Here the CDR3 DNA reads TGTGCCAGTATAAGCGGGGTCGGGAATCAGCCCCAGCATTTT. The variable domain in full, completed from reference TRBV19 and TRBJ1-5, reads DGGITQSPKYLFRKEGQNVTLSCEQNLNHDAMYWYRQDPGQGLRLIYYSQIVNDFQKGDIAEGYSVSREKKESFPLTVTSAQKNPTAFYLCASISGVGNQPQHFGDGTRLSIL.

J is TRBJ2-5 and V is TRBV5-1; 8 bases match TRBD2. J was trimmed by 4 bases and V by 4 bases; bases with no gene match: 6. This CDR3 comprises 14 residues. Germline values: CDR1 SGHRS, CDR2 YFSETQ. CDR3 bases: TGCGCCAGCAGCCGGTCGAGCGGGGGAGAGACCCAGTACTTC. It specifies CASSRSSGGETQYF. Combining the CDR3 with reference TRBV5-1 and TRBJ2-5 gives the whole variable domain KAGVTQTPRYLIKTRGQQVTLSCSPISGHRSVSWYQQTPGQGLQFLFEYFSETQRNKGNFPGRFSGRQFSNSRSEMNVSTLELGDSALYLCASSRSSGGETQYFGPGTRLLVL.

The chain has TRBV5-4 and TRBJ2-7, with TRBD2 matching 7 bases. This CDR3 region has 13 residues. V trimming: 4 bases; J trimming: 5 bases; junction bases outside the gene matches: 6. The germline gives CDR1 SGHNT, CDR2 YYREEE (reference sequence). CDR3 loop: CASSREGLNEQYF. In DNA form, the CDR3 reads TGTGCCAGCAGCAGGGAGGGCCTGAACGAGCAGTACTTC.